The T cell receptor beta chain described here comes from a study of blood T cell repertoires in COVID-19. Germline V CDR1 and CDR2: MNHEY, SMNVEV (reference sequence). V shed 7 bases and J 5 bases; nucleotides not matched to a gene: 9. CDR3 length: 14 amino acids. Profiling relied on immunoSEQ multiplex PCR, and the TCRdb table lists in-frame clones only, not all of them. The sample consists of about 64,000 clones, about 81% of them appearing once. The V gene is TRBV27, the J gene TRBJ1-1; 8 bases fit TRBD1. Sample: peripheral blood. The sequence came from a man at least 80 years old with acute or convalescent COVID-19. The CDR3 protein is CASTPRQGRTEAFF. CDR3 bases: TGTGCCAGCACACCCAGACAGGGGCGAACTGAAGCTTTCTTT.